This T cell receptor beta chain was recovered during a study of PD-1 blockade in classical Hodgkin lymphoma. At the level of the study: Patients were given intravenous nivolumab, 3 mg/kg, every 2 weeks.

There was relapse after autologous stem cell transplantation in every patient, and there was variation in brentuximab vedotin exposure. Generated by immunoSEQ multiplex PCR, the TCRdb table keeps only in-frame clones and is missing some. The sample contains more than 85,000 clones, 80% to 95% of which appear only once. Germline lookup yields CDR1 SGHTA and CDR2 FQGTGA. V dropped 5 bases and J dropped 8; count of bases not matched to a gene: 12. This CDR3 has 16 amino acids. Sequences were derived from peripheral blood mononuclear cells (PBMCs), sampled before the second cycle of nivolumab. The V and J genes are TRBV7-3 and TRBJ2-1, with 10 bases identical to TRBD2. The sequence was obtained from a human donor with classical Hodgkin lymphoma. The CDR3 here is CASSPRGSSGSDEQFF. CDR3 nucleotides: TGTGCCAGCAGCCCCAGGGGGTCTAGCGGGAGCGATGAGCAGTTCTTC.